This T cell receptor (beta chain) was sequenced in a study of OX40 agonist ivuxolimab in advanced cancers. Study-wide context: Subjects had a mean age of about 65 years, with a range of 23 to 79; less than 90% were male. A partial response was reached by three patients: one with hepatocellular carcinoma and two with cutaneous melanoma.

Remarks on this clone: Its antigen is unidentified.

The CDR3 covers 17 residues. Trimming stripped 0 bases from V and 2 bases from J, with 14 bases between. Germline lookup yields CDR1 MDHEN and CDR2 SYDVKM. Study-wide findings and caveats: The study observed clonal expansion of CD4+ and CD8+ blood T cells by week 6 at 0.1 to 3.0 mg/kg. Some of the nonresponding patients also showed low levels of normalized T-cell clonal expansion.

Only in-frame clones appear in the TCRdb table, and some are missing; sequencing was by immunoSEQ multiplex PCR. The sample contains 37,000 or so clones, roughly 82% of which appear only once. The clonotype comes from an adult with an advanced solid tumor such as melanoma, head and neck, liver or kidney cancer. Sequencing used CD4+ or CD8+ T cells sorted from blood, obtained in a trial of the OX40 agonist ivuxolimab. V and J are TRBV28 and TRBJ1-5; D is unclear. CDR3 amino acids: CASSLWAAGDRNQPQHF. The DNA of the CDR3 is TGTGCCAGCAGTTTATGGGCGGCAGGCGATCGCAATCAGCCCCAGCATTTT. Supplemented by reference TRBV28 and TRBJ1-5, the full variable domain reads DVKVTQSSRYLVKRTGEKVFLECVQDMDHENMFWYRQDPGLGLRLIYFSYDVKMKEKGDIPEGYSVSREKKERFSLILESASTNQTSMYLCASSLWAAGDRNQPQHFGDGTRLSIL.